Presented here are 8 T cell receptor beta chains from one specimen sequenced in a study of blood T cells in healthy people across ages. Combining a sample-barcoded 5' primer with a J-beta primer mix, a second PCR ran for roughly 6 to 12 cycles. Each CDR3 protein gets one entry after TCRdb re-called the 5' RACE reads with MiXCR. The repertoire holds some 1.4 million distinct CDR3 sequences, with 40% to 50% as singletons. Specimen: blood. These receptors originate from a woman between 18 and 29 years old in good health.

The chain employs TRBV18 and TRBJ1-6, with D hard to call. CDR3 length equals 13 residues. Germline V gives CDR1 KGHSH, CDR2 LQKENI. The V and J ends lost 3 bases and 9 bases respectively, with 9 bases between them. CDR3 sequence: CASSPPGSSPLHF. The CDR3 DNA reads TGTGCCAGCTCACCGCCGGGGAGTTCACCCCTCCACTTT.

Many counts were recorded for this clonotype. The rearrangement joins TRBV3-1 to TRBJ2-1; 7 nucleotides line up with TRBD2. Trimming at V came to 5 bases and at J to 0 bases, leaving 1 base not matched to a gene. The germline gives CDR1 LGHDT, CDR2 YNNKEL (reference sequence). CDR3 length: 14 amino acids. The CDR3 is CASSGRVSYNEQFF. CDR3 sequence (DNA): TGTGCCAGCAGCGGGAGGGTCTCCTACAATGAGCAGTTCTTC.

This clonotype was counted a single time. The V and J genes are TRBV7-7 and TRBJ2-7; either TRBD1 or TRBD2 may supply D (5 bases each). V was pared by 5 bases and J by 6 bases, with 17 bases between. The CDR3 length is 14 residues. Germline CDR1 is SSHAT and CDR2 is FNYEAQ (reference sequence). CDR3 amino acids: CASSPGQIGGEQYF. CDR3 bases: TGTGCCAGCAGCCCTGGACAAATAGGAGGCGAGCAGTACTTC.

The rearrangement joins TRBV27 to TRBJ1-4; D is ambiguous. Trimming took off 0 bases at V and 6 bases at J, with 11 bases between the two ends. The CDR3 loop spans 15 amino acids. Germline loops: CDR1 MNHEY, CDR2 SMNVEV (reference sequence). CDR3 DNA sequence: TGTGCCAGCAGTTTATCTGGGAGGTGGGATGAAAAACTGTTTTTT. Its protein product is CASSLSGRWDEKLFF.

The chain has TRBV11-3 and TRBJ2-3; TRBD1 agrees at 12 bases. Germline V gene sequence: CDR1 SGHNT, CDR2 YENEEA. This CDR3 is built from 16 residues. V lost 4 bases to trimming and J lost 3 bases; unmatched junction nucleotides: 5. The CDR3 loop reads CASSSGTGGITDTQYF. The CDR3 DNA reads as TGTGCCAGCAGCTCCGGGACAGGGGGCATTACAGATACGCAGTATTTT.

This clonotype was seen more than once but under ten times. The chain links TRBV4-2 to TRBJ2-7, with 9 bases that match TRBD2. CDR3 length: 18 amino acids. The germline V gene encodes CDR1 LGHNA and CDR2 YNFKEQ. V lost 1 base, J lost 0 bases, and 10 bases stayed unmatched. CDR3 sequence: CASSQAGLAGNSSYEQYF. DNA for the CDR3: TGTGCCAGCAGCCAAGCAGGCCTAGCGGGGAACAGCTCCTACGAGCAGTACTTC.

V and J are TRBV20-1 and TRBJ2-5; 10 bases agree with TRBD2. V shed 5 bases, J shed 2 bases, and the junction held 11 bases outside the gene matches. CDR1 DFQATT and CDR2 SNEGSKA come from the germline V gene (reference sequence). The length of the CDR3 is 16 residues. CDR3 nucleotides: TGCAGTGCTCCTGAAGCCATAGCGGGGGGACAAGAGACCCAGTACTTC. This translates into CSAPEAIAGGQETQYF.

The CDR3 loop is CASSERLRGYEQYF. CDR3 in DNA: TGTGCCAGCAGTGAAAGGTTGCGTGGCTACGAGCAGTACTTC. The rearrangement links TRBV2 to TRBJ2-5; no clear D. The J call could be wrong; TRBJ2-7 is a better fit for the DNA end. Germline V gene lookup returns CDR1 SNHLY and CDR2 FYNNEI. The CDR3 is made up of 14 amino acids.